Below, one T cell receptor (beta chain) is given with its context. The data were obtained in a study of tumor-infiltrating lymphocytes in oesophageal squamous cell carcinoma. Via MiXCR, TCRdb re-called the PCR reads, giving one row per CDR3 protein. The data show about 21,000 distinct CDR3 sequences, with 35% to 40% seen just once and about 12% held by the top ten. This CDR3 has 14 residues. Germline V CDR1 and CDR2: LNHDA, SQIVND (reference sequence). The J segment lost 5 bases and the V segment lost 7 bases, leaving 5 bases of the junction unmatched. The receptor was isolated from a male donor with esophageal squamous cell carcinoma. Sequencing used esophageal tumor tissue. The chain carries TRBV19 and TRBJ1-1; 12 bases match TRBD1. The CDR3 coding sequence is TGTGCCAGTAATCCGGGACAGGGGGCGACTGAAGCTTTCTTT. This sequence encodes CASNPGQGATEAFF.